The clone carrying this T cell receptor (beta chain) showed up just a few times. The record originates from a study of beta chain features in type 1 diabetes. The CDR3 loop spans 14 amino acids. Trimming took off 6 bases at V and 11 bases at J, with 22 bases between the two ends. Germline loops: CDR1 SGHDN, CDR2 FVKESK. Markers CD45RO/CCR7/CD25/CD127/CD95/CD27 served to sort CD4+ naive, central memory, regulatory and stem cell-like memory cells. Sequencing targeted expressed TCRB transcripts, as all isolated RNA had been reverse transcribed. Clones were sequenced by immunoSEQ multiplex PCR, and TCRdb holds only the in-frame ones, with some missing. The table includes 400,000 to 600,000 clones, 30% detected once.

Sequences were obtained from naive CD4+ T cells from blood. This receptor was taken from a man aged 18-30 years in good health. The chain recombines TRBV14 with TRBJ1-1, with a weak D call TRBD1 (5 bases). The CDR3 nucleotides read TGTGCCAGCAGACCCGGGACTTTCAGAGCTTGGGCTTTCTTT. Residues: CASRPGTFRAWAFF. Together with reference TRBV14 and TRBJ1-1, the CDR3 gives the full variable domain: EAGVTQFPSHSVIEKGQTVTLRCDPISGHDNLYWYRRVMGKEIKFLLHFVKESKQDESGMPNNRFLAERTGGTYSTLKVQPAELEDSGVYFCASRPGTFRAWAFFGQGTRLTVV.